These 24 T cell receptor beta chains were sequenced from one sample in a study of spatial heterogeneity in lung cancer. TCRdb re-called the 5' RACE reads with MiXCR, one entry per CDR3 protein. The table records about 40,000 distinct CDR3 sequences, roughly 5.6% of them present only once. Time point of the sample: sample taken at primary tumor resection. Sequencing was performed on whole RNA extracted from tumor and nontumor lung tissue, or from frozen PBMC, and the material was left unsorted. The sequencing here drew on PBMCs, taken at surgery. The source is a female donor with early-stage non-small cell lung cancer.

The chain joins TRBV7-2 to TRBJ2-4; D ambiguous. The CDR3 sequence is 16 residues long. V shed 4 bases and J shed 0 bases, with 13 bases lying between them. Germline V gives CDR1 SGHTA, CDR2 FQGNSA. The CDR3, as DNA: TGTGCCAGCAGCTCGGGCCATCTCCTAGCCAAAAACATTCAGTACTTC. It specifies CASSSGHLLAKNIQYF.

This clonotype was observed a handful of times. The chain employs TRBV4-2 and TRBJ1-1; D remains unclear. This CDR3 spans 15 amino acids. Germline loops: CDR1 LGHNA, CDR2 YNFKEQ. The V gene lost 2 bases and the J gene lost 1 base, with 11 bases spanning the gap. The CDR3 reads CASSQQLGGNTEAFF. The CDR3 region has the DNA TGTGCCAGCAGCCAACAGTTAGGAGGGAACACTGAAGCTTTCTTT.

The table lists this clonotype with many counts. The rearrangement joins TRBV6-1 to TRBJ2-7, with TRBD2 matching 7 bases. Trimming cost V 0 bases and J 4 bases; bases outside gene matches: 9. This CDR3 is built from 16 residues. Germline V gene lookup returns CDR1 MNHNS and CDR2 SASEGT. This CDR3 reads CASSEAFGGLSYEQYF. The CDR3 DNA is TGTGCCAGCAGTGAAGCGTTCGGGGGGTTGTCTTACGAGCAGTACTTC.

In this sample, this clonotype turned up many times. In DNA form, the CDR3 reads TGTGCCAGCAGCATTCGACAGGGAGGCACTGAAGCTTTCTTT. It is translated as CASSIRQGGTEAFF. J is TRBJ1-1 and V is TRBV7-8; 7 bases agree with TRBD1. Germline lookup yields CDR1 SGHVS and CDR2 FQNEAQ. This CDR3 has 14 amino acids. J was trimmed by 4 bases and V by 5 bases; bases with no gene match: 7.

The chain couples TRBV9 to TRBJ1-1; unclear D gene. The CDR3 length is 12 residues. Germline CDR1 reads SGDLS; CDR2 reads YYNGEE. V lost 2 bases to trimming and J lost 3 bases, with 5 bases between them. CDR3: CASSVRDTEAFF. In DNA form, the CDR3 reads TGTGCCAGCAGCGTTCGTGACACTGAAGCTTTCTTT.

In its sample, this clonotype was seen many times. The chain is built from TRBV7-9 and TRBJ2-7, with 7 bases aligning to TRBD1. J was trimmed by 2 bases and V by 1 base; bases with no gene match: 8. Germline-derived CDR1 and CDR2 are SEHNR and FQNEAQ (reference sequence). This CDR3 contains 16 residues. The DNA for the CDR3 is TGTGCCAGCAGCTTAGGGCTTACAGGGGAGCCCTACGAGCAGTACTTC. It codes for CASSLGLTGEPYEQYF.

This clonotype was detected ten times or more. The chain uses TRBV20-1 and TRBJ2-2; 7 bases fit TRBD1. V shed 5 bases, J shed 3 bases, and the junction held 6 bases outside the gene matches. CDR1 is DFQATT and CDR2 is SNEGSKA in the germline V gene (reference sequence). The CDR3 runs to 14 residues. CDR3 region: CSARDSSYTGELFF. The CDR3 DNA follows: TGCAGTGCTCGGGACAGCTCCTACACCGGGGAGCTGTTTTTT.

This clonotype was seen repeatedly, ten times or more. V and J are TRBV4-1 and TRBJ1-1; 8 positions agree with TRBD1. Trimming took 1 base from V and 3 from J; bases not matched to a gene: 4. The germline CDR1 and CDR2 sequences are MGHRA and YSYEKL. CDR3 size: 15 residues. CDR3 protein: CASSQVQGADTEAFF. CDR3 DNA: TGCGCCAGCAGCCAAGTCCAGGGGGCAGACACTGAAGCTTTCTTT.

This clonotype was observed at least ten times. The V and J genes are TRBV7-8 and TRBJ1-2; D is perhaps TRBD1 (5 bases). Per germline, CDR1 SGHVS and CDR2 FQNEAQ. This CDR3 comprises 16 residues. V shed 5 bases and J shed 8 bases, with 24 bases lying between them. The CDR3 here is CASSPLRGPSEGGYTF. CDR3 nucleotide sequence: TGTGCCAGCAGCCCACTTCGCGGACCTTCAGAGGGGGGCTACACCTTC. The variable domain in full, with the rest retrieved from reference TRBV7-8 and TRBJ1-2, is GAGVSQSPRYKVAKRGQDVALRCDPISGHVSLFWYQQALGQGPEFLTYFQNEAQLDKSGLPSDRFFAERPEGSVSTLKIQRTQQEDSAVYLCASSPLRGPSEGGYTFGSGTRLTVV.

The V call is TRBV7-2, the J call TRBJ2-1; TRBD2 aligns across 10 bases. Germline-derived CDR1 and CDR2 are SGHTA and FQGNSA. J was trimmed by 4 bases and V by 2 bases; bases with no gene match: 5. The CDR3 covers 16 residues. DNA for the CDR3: TGTGCCAGCAGCTTATTCCTAGCGGGGGCGTACAATGAGCAGTTCTTC. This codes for CASSLFLAGAYNEQFF.

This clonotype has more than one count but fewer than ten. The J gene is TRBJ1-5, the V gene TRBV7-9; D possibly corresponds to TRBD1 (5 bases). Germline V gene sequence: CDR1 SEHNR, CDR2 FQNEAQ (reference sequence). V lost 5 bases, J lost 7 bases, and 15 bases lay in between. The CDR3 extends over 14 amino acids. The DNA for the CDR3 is TGTGCCAGCAGCCATGATACAGGAGGCCAGCCCCAGCATTTT. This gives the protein CASSHDTGGQPQHF.

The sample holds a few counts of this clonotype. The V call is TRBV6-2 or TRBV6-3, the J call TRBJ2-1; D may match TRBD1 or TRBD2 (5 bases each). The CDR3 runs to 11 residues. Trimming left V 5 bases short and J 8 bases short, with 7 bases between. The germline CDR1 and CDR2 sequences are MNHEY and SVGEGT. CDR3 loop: CASSGGDEQFF. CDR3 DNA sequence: TGTGCCAGCAGTGGGGGTGATGAGCAGTTCTTC.

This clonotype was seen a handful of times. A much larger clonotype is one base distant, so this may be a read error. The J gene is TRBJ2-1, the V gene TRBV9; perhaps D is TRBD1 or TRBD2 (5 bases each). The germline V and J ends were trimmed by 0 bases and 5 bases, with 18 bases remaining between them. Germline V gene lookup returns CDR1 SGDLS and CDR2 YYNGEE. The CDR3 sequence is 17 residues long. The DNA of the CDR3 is TGTGCCAGCAGCGTAGCACTAGTGGGGCTCCAAAACAATGAGCAGTTCTTC. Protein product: CASSVALVGLQNNEQFF.

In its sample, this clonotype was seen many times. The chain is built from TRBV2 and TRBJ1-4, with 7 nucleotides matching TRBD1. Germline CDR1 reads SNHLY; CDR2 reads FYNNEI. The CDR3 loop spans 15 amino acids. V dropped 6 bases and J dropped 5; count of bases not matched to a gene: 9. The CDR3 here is CASREREQGNEKLFF. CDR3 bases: TGTGCCAGCAGGGAGCGGGAACAGGGGAATGAAAAACTGTTTTTT. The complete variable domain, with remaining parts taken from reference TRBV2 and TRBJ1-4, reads EPEVTQTPSHQVTQMGQEVILRCVPISNHLYFYWYRQILGQKVEFLVSFYNNEISEKSEIFDDQFSVERPDGSNFTLKIRSTKLEDSAMYFCASREREQGNEKLFFGSGTQLSVL.

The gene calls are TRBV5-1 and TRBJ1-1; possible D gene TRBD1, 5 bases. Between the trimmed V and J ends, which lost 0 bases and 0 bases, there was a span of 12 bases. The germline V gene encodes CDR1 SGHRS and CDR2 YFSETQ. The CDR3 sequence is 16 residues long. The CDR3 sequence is CASSLAGTGMNTEAFF. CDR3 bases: TGCGCCAGCAGCTTGGCCGGGACGGGGATGAACACTGAAGCTTTCTTT.

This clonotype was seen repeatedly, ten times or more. Written as DNA, the CDR3 is TGCGCCAGCAGCTTCCGGGACAGGCGGGAGACCCAGTACTTC. Encoded protein: CASSFRDRRETQYF. V usage is TRBV5-1 and J usage is TRBJ2-5, with 8 bases lining up with TRBD1. V gave up 2 bases and J gave up 5 bases; unmatched junction bases: 5. The CDR3 totals 14 residues. CDR1 and CDR2 from the germline V gene are SGHRS and YFSETQ.

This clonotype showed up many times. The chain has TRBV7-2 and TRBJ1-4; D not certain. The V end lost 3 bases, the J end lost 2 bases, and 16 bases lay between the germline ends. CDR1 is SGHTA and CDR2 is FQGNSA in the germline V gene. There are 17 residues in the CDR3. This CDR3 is CASSFYAYTITNEKLFF. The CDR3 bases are TGTGCCAGCAGCTTCTACGCCTACACTATTACTAATGAAAAACTGTTTTTT. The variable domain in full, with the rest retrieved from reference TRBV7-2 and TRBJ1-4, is GAGVSQSPSNKVTEKGKDVELRCDPISGHTALYWYRQSLGQGLEFLIYFQGNSAPDKSGLPSDRFSAERTGGSVSTLTIQRTQQEDSAVYLCASSFYAYTITNEKLFFGSGTQLSVL.

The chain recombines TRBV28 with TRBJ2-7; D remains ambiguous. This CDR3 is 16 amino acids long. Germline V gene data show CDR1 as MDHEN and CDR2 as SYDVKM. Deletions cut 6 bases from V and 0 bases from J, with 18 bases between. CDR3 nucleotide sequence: TGTGCCAGCAGCCCCCGGGCCGCAGCAAGCTCCTACGAGCAGTACTTC. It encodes CASSPRAAASSYEQYF.

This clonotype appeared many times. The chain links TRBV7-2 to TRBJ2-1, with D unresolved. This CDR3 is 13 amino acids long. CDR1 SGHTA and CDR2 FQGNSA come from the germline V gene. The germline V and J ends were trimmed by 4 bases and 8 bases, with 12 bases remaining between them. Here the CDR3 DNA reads TGTGCCAGCAGCTCGCGATCTGGAGATGAGCAGTTCTTC. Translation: CASSSRSGDEQFF.

CDR3: CASRLSRDSYNYGYTF. In DNA, the CDR3 is TGTGCCAGCAGGTTATCCCGGGACAGTTATAACTATGGCTACACCTTC. This chain connects TRBV6-6 to TRBJ1-2; 7 nucleotides agree with TRBD1. Germline lookup yields CDR1 MNHNY and CDR2 SVGAGI (reference sequence). CDR3 length: 16 amino acids. V shed 6 bases, J shed 1 base, and the junction held 11 bases outside the gene matches.

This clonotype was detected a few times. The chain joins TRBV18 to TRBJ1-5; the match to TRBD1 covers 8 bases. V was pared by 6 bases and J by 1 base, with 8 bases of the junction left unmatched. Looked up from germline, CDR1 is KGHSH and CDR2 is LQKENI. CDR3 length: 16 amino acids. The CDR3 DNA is TGTGCCAGCTCCCTGCAGGGGGCAGGGAGCAATCAGCCCCAGCATTTT. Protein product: CASSLQGAGSNQPQHF.

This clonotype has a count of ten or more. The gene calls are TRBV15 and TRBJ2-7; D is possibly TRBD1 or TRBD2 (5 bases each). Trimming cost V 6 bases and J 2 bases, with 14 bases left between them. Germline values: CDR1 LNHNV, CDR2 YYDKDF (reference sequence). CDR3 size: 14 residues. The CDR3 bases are TGTGCCACCAGTATCGGGACGTCTGCCTACGAGCAGTACTTC. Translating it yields CATSIGTSAYEQYF.

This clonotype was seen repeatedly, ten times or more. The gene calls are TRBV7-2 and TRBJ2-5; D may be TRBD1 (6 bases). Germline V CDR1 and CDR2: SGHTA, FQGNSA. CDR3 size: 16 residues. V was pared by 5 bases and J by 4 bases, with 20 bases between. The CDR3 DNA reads TGTGCCAGCAGCCCCCGTGGGGGCCCCCCTGGAGAGACCCAGTACTTC. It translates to CASSPRGGPPGETQYF. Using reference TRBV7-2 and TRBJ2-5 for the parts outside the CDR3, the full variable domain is GAGVSQSPSNKVTEKGKDVELRCDPISGHTALYWYRQSLGQGLEFLIYFQGNSAPDKSGLPSDRFSAERTGGSVSTLTIQRTQQEDSAVYLCASSPRGGPPGETQYFGPGTRLLVL.

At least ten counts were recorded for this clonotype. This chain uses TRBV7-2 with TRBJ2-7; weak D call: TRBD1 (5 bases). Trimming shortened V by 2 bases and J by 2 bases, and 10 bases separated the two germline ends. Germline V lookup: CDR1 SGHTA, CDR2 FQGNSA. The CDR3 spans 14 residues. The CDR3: CASSLSRATYEQYF. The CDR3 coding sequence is TGTGCCAGCAGCTTATCCAGGGCCACCTACGAGCAGTACTTC.